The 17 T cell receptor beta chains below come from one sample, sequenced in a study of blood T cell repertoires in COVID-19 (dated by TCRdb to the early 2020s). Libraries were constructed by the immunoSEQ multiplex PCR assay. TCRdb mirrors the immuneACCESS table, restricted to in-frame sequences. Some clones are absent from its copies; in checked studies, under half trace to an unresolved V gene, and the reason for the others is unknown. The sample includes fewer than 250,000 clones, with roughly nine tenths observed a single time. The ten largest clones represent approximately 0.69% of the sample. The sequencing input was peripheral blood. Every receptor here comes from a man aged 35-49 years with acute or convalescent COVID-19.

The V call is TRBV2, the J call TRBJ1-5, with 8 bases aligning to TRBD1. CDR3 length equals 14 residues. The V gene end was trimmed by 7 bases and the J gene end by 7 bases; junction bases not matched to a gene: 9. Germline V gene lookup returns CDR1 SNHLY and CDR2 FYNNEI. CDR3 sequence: CASTRQGLRQPQHF. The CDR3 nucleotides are TGTGCCAGCACCCGACAGGGGTTAAGACAGCCCCAGCATTTT.

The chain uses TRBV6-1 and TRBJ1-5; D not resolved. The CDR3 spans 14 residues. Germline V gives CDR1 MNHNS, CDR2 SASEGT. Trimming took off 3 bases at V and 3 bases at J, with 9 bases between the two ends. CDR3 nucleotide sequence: TGTGCCAGCAGTGAGCAGATTGCCAATCAGCCCCAGCATTTT. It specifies CASSEQIANQPQHF.

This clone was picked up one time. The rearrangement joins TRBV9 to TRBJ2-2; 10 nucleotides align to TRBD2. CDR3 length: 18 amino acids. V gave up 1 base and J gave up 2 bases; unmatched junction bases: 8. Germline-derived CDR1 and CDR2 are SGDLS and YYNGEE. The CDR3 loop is CASSVTTSGAGNTGELFF. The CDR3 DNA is TGTGCCAGCAGCGTAACTACTAGCGGGGCAGGAAACACCGGGGAGCTGTTTTTT. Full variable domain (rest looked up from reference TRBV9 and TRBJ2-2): DSGVTQTPKHLITATGQRVTLRCSPRSGDLSVYWYQQSLDQGLQFLIQYYNGEERAKGNILERFSAQQFPDLHSELNLSSLELGDSALYFCASSVTTSGAGNTGELFFGEGSRLTVL.

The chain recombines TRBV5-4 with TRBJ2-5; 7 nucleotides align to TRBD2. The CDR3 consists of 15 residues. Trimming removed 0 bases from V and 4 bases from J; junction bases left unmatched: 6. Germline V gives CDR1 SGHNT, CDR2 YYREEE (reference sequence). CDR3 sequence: CASSLDRTRIETQYF. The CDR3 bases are TGTGCCAGCAGCTTGGATCGGACTAGAATAGAGACCCAGTACTTC.

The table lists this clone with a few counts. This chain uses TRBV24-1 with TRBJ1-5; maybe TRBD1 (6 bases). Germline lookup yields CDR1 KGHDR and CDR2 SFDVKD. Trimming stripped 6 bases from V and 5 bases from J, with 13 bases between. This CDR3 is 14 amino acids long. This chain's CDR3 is CATSPQGKDQPQHF. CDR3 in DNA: TGTGCCACCAGTCCCCAGGGGAAGGATCAGCCCCAGCATTTT.

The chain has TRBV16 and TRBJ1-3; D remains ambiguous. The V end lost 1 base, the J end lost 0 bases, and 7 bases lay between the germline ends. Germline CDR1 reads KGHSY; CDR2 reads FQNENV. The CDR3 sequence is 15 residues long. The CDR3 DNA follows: TGTGCCAGCAGCCAATTGGAGTTCTCTGGAAACACCATATATTTT. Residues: CASSQLEFSGNTIYF.

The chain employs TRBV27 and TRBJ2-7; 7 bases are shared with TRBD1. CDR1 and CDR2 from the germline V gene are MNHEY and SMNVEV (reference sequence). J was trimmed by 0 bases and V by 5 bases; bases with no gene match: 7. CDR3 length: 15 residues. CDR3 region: CASSAETGSSYEQYF. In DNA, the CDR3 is TGTGCCAGCAGTGCTGAGACAGGGAGCTCCTACGAGCAGTACTTC.

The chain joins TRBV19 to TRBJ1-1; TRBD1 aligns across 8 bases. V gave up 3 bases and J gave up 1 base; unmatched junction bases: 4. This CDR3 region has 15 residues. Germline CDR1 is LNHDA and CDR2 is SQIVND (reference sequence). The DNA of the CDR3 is TGTGCCAGTAGTATTCCAGGGGGCCCGAACACTGAAGCTTTCTTT. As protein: CASSIPGGPNTEAFF.

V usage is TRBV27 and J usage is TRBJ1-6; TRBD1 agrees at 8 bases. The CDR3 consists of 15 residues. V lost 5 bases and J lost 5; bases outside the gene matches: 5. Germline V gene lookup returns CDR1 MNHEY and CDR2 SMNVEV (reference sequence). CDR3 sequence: CASSIRTGHNSPLHF. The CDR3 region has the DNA TGTGCCAGCAGTATACGGACAGGGCATAATTCACCCCTCCACTTT.

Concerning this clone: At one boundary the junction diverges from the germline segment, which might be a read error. CDR3 residues: CASTETGRDGYTF. CDR3 bases: TGCGCCAGCACTGAGACAGGCCGGGATGGCTACACCTTC. This chain connects TRBV10-2 to TRBJ1-2; D possibly corresponds to TRBD1 (6 bases). Germline values: CDR1 WSHSY, CDR2 SAAADI. The CDR3 runs 13 residues.

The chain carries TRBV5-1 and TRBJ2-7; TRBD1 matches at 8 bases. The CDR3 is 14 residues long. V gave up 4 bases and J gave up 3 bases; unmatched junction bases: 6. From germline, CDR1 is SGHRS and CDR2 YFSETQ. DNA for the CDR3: TGCGCCAGCAGCCCAGGGACAGGCTACTACGAGCAGTACTTC. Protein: CASSPGTGYYEQYF.

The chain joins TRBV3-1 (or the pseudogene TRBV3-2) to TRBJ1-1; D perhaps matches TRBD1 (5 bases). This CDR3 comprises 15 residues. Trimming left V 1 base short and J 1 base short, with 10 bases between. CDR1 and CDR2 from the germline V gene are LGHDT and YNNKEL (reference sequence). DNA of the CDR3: TGTGCCAGCAGCCAAGGGGCGGGGACGAACACTGAAGCTTTCTTT. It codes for CASSQGAGTNTEAFF.

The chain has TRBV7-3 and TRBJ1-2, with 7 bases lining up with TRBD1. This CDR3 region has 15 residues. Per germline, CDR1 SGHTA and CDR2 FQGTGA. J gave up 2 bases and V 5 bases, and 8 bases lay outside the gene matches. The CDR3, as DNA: TGTGCCAGCAGCCCAGGGACAGCTTCAAACTATGGCTACACCTTC. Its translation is CASSPGTASNYGYTF.

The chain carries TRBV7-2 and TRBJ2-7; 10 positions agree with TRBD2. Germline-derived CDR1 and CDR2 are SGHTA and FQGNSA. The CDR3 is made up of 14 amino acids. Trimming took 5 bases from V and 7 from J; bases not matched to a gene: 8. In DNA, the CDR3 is TGTGCCAGCAGCCAGGGGCCTAGCGGGGGTGAGCAGTACTTC. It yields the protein CASSQGPSGGEQYF. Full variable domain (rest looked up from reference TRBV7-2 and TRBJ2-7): GAGVSQSPSNKVTEKGKDVELRCDPISGHTALYWYRQSLGQGLEFLIYFQGNSAPDKSGLPSDRFSAERTGGSVSTLTIQRTQQEDSAVYLCASSQGPSGGEQYFGPGTRLTVT.

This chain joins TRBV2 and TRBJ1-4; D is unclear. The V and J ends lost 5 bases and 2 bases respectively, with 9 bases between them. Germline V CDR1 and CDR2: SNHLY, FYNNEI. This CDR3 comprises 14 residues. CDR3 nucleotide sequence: TGTGCCAGCAGTACGGGGTGGACTAATGAAAAACTGTTTTTT. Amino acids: CASSTGWTNEKLFF.

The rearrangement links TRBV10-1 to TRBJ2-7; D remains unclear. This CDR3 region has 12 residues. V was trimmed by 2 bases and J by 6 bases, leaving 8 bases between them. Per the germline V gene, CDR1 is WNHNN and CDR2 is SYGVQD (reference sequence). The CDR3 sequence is CASSERALEQYF. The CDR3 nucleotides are TGCGCCAGCAGTGAGCGAGCACTCGAGCAGTACTTC.

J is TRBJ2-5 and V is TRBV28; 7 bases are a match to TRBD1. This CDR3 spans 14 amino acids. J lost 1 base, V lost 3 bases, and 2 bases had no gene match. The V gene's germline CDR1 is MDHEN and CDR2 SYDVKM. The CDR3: CASSLGQPQETQYF. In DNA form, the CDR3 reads TGTGCCAGCAGTTTGGGACAGCCCCAAGAGACCCAGTACTTC.